The 3 T cell receptor beta chains given below trace back to one sample, sequenced in a study of blood T cell repertoires in COVID-19. The method was immunoSEQ multiplex PCR; TCRdb's version includes in-frame clones alone and lacks a portion of them. This table has about 400,000 clones, roughly 85% appearing once. Sequencing used peripheral blood. The source is a woman aged 25-40 years with active or convalescent COVID-19.

This sequence joins TRBV27 and TRBJ1-1, with TRBD1 matching 8 bases. This CDR3 spans 15 amino acids. With V trimmed by 6 bases and J by 4 bases, 10 bases remained unmatched. Germline loops: CDR1 MNHEY, CDR2 SMNVEV (reference sequence). CDR3 in amino acids: CASRPITGGGTEAFF. The CDR3 region has the DNA TGTGCCAGCAGACCTATTACAGGGGGGGGCACTGAAGCTTTCTTT.

The chain couples TRBV12-5 to TRBJ2-7, with 9 bases fitting TRBD1. This CDR3 is built from 14 residues. Germline trimming cut 4 bases from V and 5 bases from J; bases unmatched to any gene: 6. The V gene's germline CDR1 is LGHNT and CDR2 FRNRAP. This CDR3 is CASGSGTGTNEQYF. The DNA for the CDR3 is TGTGCTAGTGGTTCTGGGACAGGGACCAACGAGCAGTACTTC.

The rearrangement joins TRBV6-5 to TRBJ2-1; the match to TRBD2 covers 7 bases. J lost 4 bases, V lost 8 bases, and 5 bases had no gene match. CDR3 length: 13 amino acids. Germline lookup yields CDR1 MNHEY and CDR2 SVGAGI. The CDR3 sequence: CASRRGGYNEQFF. Here the CDR3 DNA reads TGTGCCAGCCGTCGCGGGGGTTACAATGAGCAGTTCTTC.